This T cell receptor (beta chain) was recovered during a study of monozygotic twins with inflammatory bowel disease. Study-level findings and limits: People with IBD had fewer clonotypes in common with others than healthy twins did, especially with disease activity.

Eight separate reactions for every sample produced the cDNA. TCRdb reprocessed the 5' RACE reads and keeps a single row for each CDR3 protein, giving no DNA. In total, the table holds some 190,000 distinct CDR3 sequences. With no T cell sorting beforehand, total RNA was isolated from whole blood. Germline assignment: CDR1 GTSNPN and CDR2 SVGIG (reference sequence). The CDR3 has 13 residues. As to this clonotype: Its antigen remains unknown.

The sequencing input was blood. The origin of this receptor is a human donor with ulcerative colitis or Crohn's disease, or a healthy co-twin of an affected twin (not recorded which). The genes are TRBV30 and TRBJ2-2. CDR3 residues: CACRQSNTGELFF.